This T cell receptor (beta chain) was identified in a study of regulatory T cells in long-lasting Graves disease. CDR3 size: 14 residues. V was cut by 6 bases and J by 5 bases, with 16 bases left in between. Germline values: CDR1 MDHEN, CDR2 SYDVKM. iRepertoire HTBI primers and Arm-PCR of CDR3 regions built TCR beta libraries. TCRdb passed the multiplex PCR reads through MiXCR, listing each CDR3 protein once. The sample holds 500,000 or so distinct CDR3 sequences, around 15% seen once. A few counts support this clonotype. Time point here: newly diagnosed GD, antithyroid drugs for less than 3 months. Following extraction of RNA from PBMCs, that RNA was used to make the TCR library. These data were also reused for a study on T cells in Graves' hyperthyroidism and ophthalmopathy. As that report states: When the TCR CDR3 underwent first-round RT-PCR, the HTBI primer set was used.

The chain couples TRBV28 to TRBJ2-5; D is perhaps TRBD1 (5 bases). The TCR originated in a man aged 40-55 years with Graves disease. The material sequenced was peripheral blood mononuclear cells (PBMCs), taken at new diagnosis, from a patient treated with antithyroid drugs. The CDR3 spells CASSWTHNRETQYF. The CDR3 nucleotides are TGTGCCAGCAGCTGGACCCATAACAGGGAGACCCAGTACTTC.